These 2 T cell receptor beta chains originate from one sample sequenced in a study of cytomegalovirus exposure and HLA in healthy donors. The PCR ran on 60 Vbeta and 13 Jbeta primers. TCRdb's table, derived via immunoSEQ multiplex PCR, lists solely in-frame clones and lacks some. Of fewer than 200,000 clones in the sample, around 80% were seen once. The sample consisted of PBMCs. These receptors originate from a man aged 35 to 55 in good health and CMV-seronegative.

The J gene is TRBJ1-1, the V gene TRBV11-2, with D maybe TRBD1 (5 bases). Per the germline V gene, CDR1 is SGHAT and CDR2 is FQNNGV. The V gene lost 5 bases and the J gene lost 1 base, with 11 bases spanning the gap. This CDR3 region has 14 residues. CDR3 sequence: CASSPYGGNTEAFF. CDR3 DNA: TGTGCCAGCAGCCCTTACGGGGGGAACACTGAAGCTTTCTTT.

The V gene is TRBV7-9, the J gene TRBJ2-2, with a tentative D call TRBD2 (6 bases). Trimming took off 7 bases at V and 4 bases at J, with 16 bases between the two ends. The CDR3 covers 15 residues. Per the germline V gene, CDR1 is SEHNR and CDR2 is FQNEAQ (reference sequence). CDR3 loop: CASNRRAGPTGELFF. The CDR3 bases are TGTGCCAGCAACCGCCGGGCGGGGCCCACCGGGGAGCTGTTTTTT.